Listed below are T cell receptor beta chains from one sample, sequenced in a study of CD8 T cells in Susac syndrome. TCRdb redid the calling of the immunoSEQ multiplex PCR reads with MiXCR, one entry per CDR3 protein. The sample shows more than 100,000 distinct CDR3 sequences, roughly 94% of them seen only once. Sequencing was done on a sample of CD8+ T cells from PBMCs. These receptors originate from a human donor with Susac syndrome. CDR3s include the opening cysteine and the closing phenylalanine or tryptophan. The order of the fields is J gene, V gene, D gene, clone size, CDR3 DNA, CDR3 protein. The D gene is left open where the match is weak. Clone sizes are given selectively: once, few, many, or a class where the clone is expanded.

j_gene: TRBJ1-2; v_gene: TRBV6-5; d_gene: .; abundance: .; CDR3nt: TGTGCCAGCAGCCCGGGGGCGCGATATGGCTACACCTTC; CDR3aa: CASSPGARYGYTF
j_gene: TRBJ1-2; v_gene: TRBV3-1; d_gene: .; abundance: once; CDR3nt: TGTGCCAGCAGCCAAGACGGCAATCACTATGGCTACACCTTC; CDR3aa: CASSQDGNHYGYTF
j_gene: TRBJ2-3; v_gene: TRBV9; d_gene: TRBD1; abundance: once; CDR3nt: TGTGCCAGCAGCTCAGAGGGGGCCGTAGATACGCAGTATTTT; CDR3aa: CASSSEGAVDTQYF
j_gene: TRBJ2-7; v_gene: TRBV24-1; d_gene: TRBD2; abundance: .; CDR3nt: TGTGCCACCAGTGGCCCGAGCGGGGGGTCAGTCAACGAGCAGTACTTC; CDR3aa: CATSGPSGGSVNEQYF
j_gene: TRBJ2-7; v_gene: TRBV4-3; d_gene: .; abundance: .; CDR3nt: TGCGCCAGCAGCCAATCCCTATCCGGGACACCCACCTCCTACGAGCAGTACTTC; CDR3aa: CASSQSLSGTPTSYEQYF
j_gene: TRBJ2-1; v_gene: TRBV5-6; d_gene: TRBD1; abundance: .; CDR3nt: TGTGCCAGCAGCTTAACGATCGGAGACAGGGCGGGCTACAATGAGCAGTTCTTC; CDR3aa: CASSLTIGDRAGYNEQFF
j_gene: TRBJ1-5; v_gene: TRBV28; d_gene: .; abundance: .; CDR3nt: TGTGCCAGCAGTTCCGGACTTAGGGAGCCTCAGCCCCAGCATTTT; CDR3aa: CASSSGLREPQPQHF
j_gene: TRBJ1-1; v_gene: TRBV15; d_gene: .; abundance: .; CDR3nt: TGTGCCACCAGCAGAGGTGGGCTCACGGACACTGAAGCTTTCTTT; CDR3aa: CATSRGGLTDTEAFF
j_gene: TRBJ1-1; v_gene: TRBV25-1; d_gene: .; abundance: .; CDR3nt: TGTGCCAGCAGTGAACACGACCGGAAGAGACAGGTGAACACTGAAGCTTTCTTT; CDR3aa: CASSEHDRKRQVNTEAFF
j_gene: TRBJ1-1; v_gene: TRBV9; d_gene: TRBD1; abundance: .; CDR3nt: TGTGCCAGCAGCTTAGGACAGGGAGTATGGAACACTGAAGCTTTCTTT; CDR3aa: CASSLGQGVWNTEAFF
j_gene: TRBJ2-3; v_gene: TRBV3-1; d_gene: .; abundance: .; CDR3nt: TGTGCCAGCAGCCAAGATTGGCGGGCAGCGGATCATACGCAGTATTTT; CDR3aa: CASSQDWRAADHTQYF
j_gene: TRBJ2-7; v_gene: TRBV7-9; d_gene: .; abundance: .; CDR3nt: TGTGCCAGCAGCCGGGGGGTCCGGGACAGAGAGTACTTC; CDR3aa: CASSRGVRDREYF
j_gene: TRBJ1-5; v_gene: TRBV30; d_gene: .; abundance: .; CDR3nt: TGTGCCTGGAGTGTCGGTTTTGCGAGCGGCAATCAGCCCCAGCATTTT; CDR3aa: CAWSVGFASGNQPQHF
j_gene: TRBJ1-1; v_gene: TRBV29-1; d_gene: TRBD1; abundance: .; CDR3nt: TGCAGCGAAGGGACAGGCGGAACTGAAGCTTTCTTT; CDR3aa: CSEGTGGTEAFF
j_gene: TRBJ2-1; v_gene: TRBV9; d_gene: TRBD1; abundance: .; CDR3nt: TGTGCCAGCAGCCCTAGTGGGGACAGGGAAGGCGATGAGCAGTTCTTC; CDR3aa: CASSPSGDREGDEQFF
j_gene: TRBJ2-5; v_gene: TRBV25-1; d_gene: TRBD2; abundance: once; CDR3nt: TGTGCCAGCAGTGGCCCGGGACTAGCGGGGAACCAAGAGACCCAGTACTTC; CDR3aa: CASSGPGLAGNQETQYF
j_gene: TRBJ2-7; v_gene: TRBV4-1; d_gene: TRBD2; abundance: .; CDR3nt: TGCGCCAGCAGCCAAGAATCGGCGGGGGAAGACTACGAGCAGTACTTC; CDR3aa: CASSQESAGEDYEQYF
j_gene: TRBJ1-5; v_gene: TRBV7-9; d_gene: .; abundance: .; CDR3nt: TGTGCCAGCAGCTCAACCGACAGTAGCAATCAGCCCCAGCATTTT; CDR3aa: CASSSTDSSNQPQHF
j_gene: TRBJ1-1; v_gene: TRBV29-1; d_gene: .; abundance: .; CDR3nt: TGCAGCGTCAACGACCCAGAGGGTACTGAAGCTTTCTTT; CDR3aa: CSVNDPEGTEAFF
j_gene: TRBJ2-7; v_gene: TRBV20-1; d_gene: .; abundance: .; CDR3nt: TGCAGTGCTAGAGATTGGAGTTACGAGCAGTACTTC; CDR3aa: CSARDWSYEQYF
j_gene: TRBJ2-2; v_gene: TRBV29-1; d_gene: TRBD1; abundance: .; CDR3nt: TGCAGCGTTGAAGGACAGGGGGTCTACACCGGGGAGCTGTTTTTT; CDR3aa: CSVEGQGVYTGELFF
j_gene: TRBJ2-7; v_gene: TRBV5-1; d_gene: .; abundance: .; CDR3nt: TGCGCCAGCAGCACGAAGGTCGCCTACGAGCAGTACTTC; CDR3aa: CASSTKVAYEQYF
j_gene: TRBJ1-5; v_gene: TRBV13; d_gene: .; abundance: .; CDR3nt: TGTGCCAGCAGCTTAGGACTTTATAGCAATCAGCCCCAGCATTTT; CDR3aa: CASSLGLYSNQPQHF
j_gene: TRBJ1-1; v_gene: TRBV6-5; d_gene: .; abundance: .; CDR3nt: TGTGCCAGCGGAGAGGGAGCTGAAGCTTTCTTT; CDR3aa: CASGEGAEAFF
j_gene: TRBJ2-3; v_gene: TRBV6-2/TRBV6-3; d_gene: .; abundance: .; CDR3nt: TGTGCCAGCAGTCAAACGACTAGAACAGATACGCAGTATTTT; CDR3aa: CASSQTTRTDTQYF
j_gene: TRBJ1-1; v_gene: TRBV6-6; d_gene: .; abundance: .; CDR3nt: TGTGCCAGCAGTTACTCCGGGGGAGCGAACACTGAAGCTTTCTTT; CDR3aa: CASSYSGGANTEAFF
j_gene: TRBJ2-3; v_gene: TRBV5-4; d_gene: TRBD2; abundance: .; CDR3nt: TGTGCCAGCAGCTTGTCCGTACTAGCGGGGGGGCCCGCAGATACGCAGTATTTT; CDR3aa: CASSLSVLAGGPADTQYF
j_gene: TRBJ2-3; v_gene: TRBV27; d_gene: .; abundance: .; CDR3nt: TGTGCCAGCAAACCGCGGGACAGCACAGATACGCAGTATTTT; CDR3aa: CASKPRDSTDTQYF
j_gene: TRBJ1-3; v_gene: TRBV29-1; d_gene: .; abundance: .; CDR3nt: TGCAGCGTTGAAGGGGGCTCTGGAAACACCATATATTTT; CDR3aa: CSVEGGSGNTIYF
j_gene: TRBJ2-7; v_gene: TRBV29-1; d_gene: .; abundance: .; CDR3nt: TGCAGCGTTGAAGATTCGGGATACGGGGGACCGTACTTC; CDR3aa: CSVEDSGYGGPYF
j_gene: TRBJ1-5; v_gene: TRBV27; d_gene: TRBD1; abundance: .; CDR3nt: TGTGCCAGCAGTTTAGGGGAGGGGGCGTTTAATCAGCCCCAGCATTTT; CDR3aa: CASSLGEGAFNQPQHF
j_gene: TRBJ1-5; v_gene: TRBV7-9; d_gene: TRBD1; abundance: .; CDR3nt: TGTGCCAGCAGCTGGGGACAGGGGAGTCAGCCCCAGCATTTT; CDR3aa: CASSWGQGSQPQHF
j_gene: TRBJ2-7; v_gene: TRBV4-1; d_gene: TRBD1; abundance: .; CDR3nt: TGCGCCAGCAGCCCGGGACAGGGAGGAACATACGAGCAGTACTTC; CDR3aa: CASSPGQGGTYEQYF
j_gene: TRBJ2-4; v_gene: TRBV20-1; d_gene: TRBD2; abundance: .; CDR3nt: TGCAGTGCTAGTTCTCTAGCGGGGGGGCCCTGGAACATTCAGTACTTC; CDR3aa: CSASSLAGGPWNIQYF
j_gene: TRBJ2-7; v_gene: TRBV15; d_gene: TRBD1; abundance: .; CDR3nt: TGTGCCACCAGCAGACGGGACAGGGCCTCCTACGAGCAGTACTTC; CDR3aa: CATSRRDRASYEQYF
j_gene: TRBJ2-5; v_gene: TRBV3-1; d_gene: .; abundance: .; CDR3nt: TGTGCCAGCAGCCTAAGACGAGAACAAGAGACCCAGTACTTC; CDR3aa: CASSLRREQETQYF
j_gene: TRBJ1-2; v_gene: TRBV12-3/TRBV12-4; d_gene: TRBD1; abundance: .; CDR3nt: TGTGCCAGCAGTTCGACAGGGGGCCATGGCTACACCTTC; CDR3aa: CASSSTGGHGYTF
j_gene: TRBJ2-2; v_gene: TRBV7-2; d_gene: .; abundance: .; CDR3nt: TGTGCCAGCAGCCCGAGAAGTCAGGGAGGGGAGCTGTTTTTT; CDR3aa: CASSPRSQGGELFF
j_gene: TRBJ2-7; v_gene: TRBV29-1; d_gene: .; abundance: .; CDR3nt: TGCAGCGTTGTTTCGGGTTCCTACGAGCAGTACTTC; CDR3aa: CSVVSGSYEQYF
j_gene: TRBJ2-1; v_gene: TRBV9; d_gene: .; abundance: .; CDR3nt: TGTGCCAGCAGCATCGGGGGCGACTACAATGAGCAGTTCTTC; CDR3aa: CASSIGGDYNEQFF
j_gene: TRBJ2-5; v_gene: TRBV4-3; d_gene: TRBD2; abundance: .; CDR3nt: TGCGCCAGCAGCCAAGCTAGCGGGGGCCAAGAGACCCAGTACTTC; CDR3aa: CASSQASGGQETQYF
j_gene: TRBJ1-6; v_gene: TRBV20-1; d_gene: .; abundance: .; CDR3nt: TGCAGTGCTAGTACCCCGGGTTCACCCCTCCACTTT; CDR3aa: CSASTPGSPLHF
j_gene: TRBJ2-7; v_gene: TRBV6-5; d_gene: TRBD2; abundance: .; CDR3nt: TGTGCCAGCAGTTACTCGACTAGCGGGGGAATCAGCGGAGAGCAGTACTTC; CDR3aa: CASSYSTSGGISGEQYF
j_gene: TRBJ1-5; v_gene: TRBV24-1; d_gene: .; abundance: .; CDR3nt: TGTGCCACCAGTGATGGGAGCGAGCCCCAGCATTTT; CDR3aa: CATSDGSEPQHF
j_gene: TRBJ2-4; v_gene: TRBV3-1; d_gene: .; abundance: .; CDR3nt: TGTGCCAGCAGCCGTACAGTGGCGAACATTCAGTACTTC; CDR3aa: CASSRTVANIQYF
j_gene: TRBJ2-2; v_gene: TRBV29-1; d_gene: TRBD1; abundance: .; CDR3nt: TGCAGCGTTGGGGGGACAGGGGGCCACACCGGGGAGCTGTTTTTT; CDR3aa: CSVGGTGGHTGELFF
j_gene: TRBJ2-4; v_gene: TRBV4-1; d_gene: .; abundance: .; CDR3nt: TGCGCCAGCAGCCAAGGAAGAGGGGTGGAGGGGAACATTCAGTACTTC; CDR3aa: CASSQGRGVEGNIQYF
j_gene: TRBJ2-4; v_gene: TRBV13; d_gene: .; abundance: .; CDR3nt: TGTGCCAGCAGCTTAAACCCCGCTGACATTCAGTACTTC; CDR3aa: CASSLNPADIQYF
j_gene: TRBJ1-2; v_gene: TRBV24-1; d_gene: .; abundance: .; CDR3nt: TGTGCCACCAGTGAAGGGGCTAACTATGGCTACACCTTC; CDR3aa: CATSEGANYGYTF
j_gene: TRBJ2-5; v_gene: TRBV4-1; d_gene: .; abundance: .; CDR3nt: TGCGCCAGCAGCCAAACCCCCGGGGAGACCCAGTACTTC; CDR3aa: CASSQTPGETQYF
j_gene: TRBJ1-4; v_gene: TRBV12-3/TRBV12-4; d_gene: TRBD1; abundance: .; CDR3nt: TGTGCCAGCAGCCCTACGAACCCGACAGGGGGGGATGAAAAACTGTTTTTT; CDR3aa: CASSPTNPTGGDEKLFF
j_gene: TRBJ1-5; v_gene: TRBV2; d_gene: .; abundance: .; CDR3nt: TGTGCCAGCTCGCATGCCGATCAGCCCCAGCATTTT; CDR3aa: CASSHADQPQHF
j_gene: TRBJ2-7; v_gene: TRBV3-1; d_gene: .; abundance: .; CDR3nt: TGTGCCAGCAGCCAATATCGGGGACCATCCTACGAGCAGTACTTC; CDR3aa: CASSQYRGPSYEQYF
j_gene: TRBJ2-3; v_gene: TRBV24-1; d_gene: .; abundance: .; CDR3nt: TGTGCCACCAGTGCCGGTGGAGGGGATACGCAGTATTTT; CDR3aa: CATSAGGGDTQYF
j_gene: TRBJ2-5; v_gene: TRBV7-6; d_gene: .; abundance: .; CDR3nt: TGTGCCAGCAGCTTAGATTACCCCCAAGTTGATCGGGGGAGAGAGACCCAGTACTTC; CDR3aa: CASSLDYPQVDRGRETQYF